A selection of T cell receptor beta chains follows, all from one sample in a study of blood T cells in healthy people across ages. TCRdb reprocessed the 5' RACE reads via MiXCR and lists one record per CDR3 protein. Found here are approximately 780,000 distinct CDR3 sequences, roughly 25% of them singletons; the top ten hold 3%. These same records also appear under a second study, on T cells of mothers and their children.

The sample comprised blood. These receptors were obtained from a boy younger than 18 in good health. Both conserved end residues are part of each CDR3. Each record gives: D gene, clone size, V gene, J gene, CDR3 protein, CDR3 DNA. The D gene is left open where the match is weak. The size of a clone is reported for some rows only, either as once, few or many, or as a class for expanded clones.

.,.,TRBV4-1,TRBJ2-7,CASSQDTDLAQQYF,TGCGCCAGCAGCCAAGATACGGATTTAGCACAGCAGTACTTC
.,few,TRBV2,TRBJ2-5,CASTTDMETQYF,TGTGCCAGCACGACTGACATGGAGACCCAGTACTTC
TRBD2,.,TRBV10-2,TRBJ2-1,CASSESQGMTSGGLPKLNEQFF,TGCGCCAGCAGTGAGTCACAGGGAATGACTAGCGGGGGCCTCCCGAAACTCAATGAGCAGTTCTTC
.,.,TRBV28,TRBJ2-5,CASSFPPGETQYF,TGTGCCAGCAGTTTTCCCCCCGGGGAGACCCAGTACTTC
TRBD2,.,TRBV5-1,TRBJ2-5,CASSLVSLRGGKETQYF,TGCGCCAGCAGCTTGGTCAGCTTGCGGGGGGGCAAAGAGACCCAGTACTTC
TRBD2,.,TRBV7-3,TRBJ2-3,CASSISGGHPSSTDTQYF,TGTGCCAGCAGCATTAGCGGGGGGCACCCGTCTAGCACAGATACGCAGTATTTT
.,few,TRBV5-5,TRBJ2-3,CASTEQVVRSLWYF,TGTGCCAGCACCGAGCAAGTGGTTAGGTCATTATGGTATTTT
.,.,TRBV20-1,TRBJ2-6,CSASWTAQSGANVLTF,TGCAGTGCTAGCTGGACGGCGCAATCTGGGGCCAACGTCCTGACTTTC
.,few,TRBV9,TRBJ2-3,CASSVDLMGPEYF,TGTGCCAGCAGCGTAGATCTTATGGGGCCCGAGTATTTT
.,few,TRBV20-1,TRBJ2-7,CSAPLDPGAYEQYF,TGCAGTGCCCCTCTGGACCCGGGCGCCTACGAGCAGTACTTC
TRBD1,.,TRBV18,TRBJ2-1,CASSPPSRGLNEQFF,TGTGCCAGCTCACCACCGAGCAGGGGGCTTAATGAGCAGTTCTTC
.,.,TRBV10-3,TRBJ1-2,CAISVTGRSGYTF,TGTGCCATCAGTGTAACGGGGCGAAGTGGCTACACCTTC
.,.,TRBV5-1,TRBJ2-1,CASSIDGYNEQFF,TGCGCCAGCAGCATAGACGGTTACAATGAGCAGTTCTTC
.,.,TRBV13,TRBJ2-2,CASSSRDQLWELFF,TGTGCCAGCAGCTCCCGGGACCAATTATGGGAGCTGTTTTTT
.,.,TRBV20-1,TRBJ2-2,CSAGGGTGELFF,TGCAGTGCTGGGGGTGGGACCGGGGAGCTGTTTTTT
TRBD2,few,TRBV7-2,TRBJ2-1,CASSARLAGGQEEQFF,TGTGCCAGCAGCGCCCGACTAGCGGGGGGGCAGGAGGAGCAGTTCTTC
TRBD2,.,TRBV7-2,TRBJ2-3,CASSLRTSGGGDTQYF,TGTGCCAGCAGCCTTCGGACTAGCGGGGGTGGAGATACGCAGTATTTT
TRBD1,few,TRBV30,TRBJ2-2,CAWSYRGTGELFF,TGTGCCTGGTCCTACAGGGGCACCGGGGAGCTGTTTTTT
.,few,TRBV7-9,TRBJ1-3,CASSLLEGPSIYF,TGTGCCAGCAGCCTGTTGGAGGGCCCCTCCATATATTTT
.,.,TRBV6-5,TRBJ2-5,CATTRSFQETQYF,TGTGCCACTACTCGGAGTTTCCAAGAGACCCAGTACTTC
.,.,TRBV6-5,TRBJ1-6,CASSYRDGRAYNSPLHF,TGTGCCAGCAGTTACCGCGACGGGAGGGCCTATAATTCACCCCTCCACTTT
.,.,TRBV9,TRBJ1-2,CASSVAGRAREATF,TGTGCCAGCAGCGTAGCTGGCCGGGCGAGGGAGGCCACCTTC